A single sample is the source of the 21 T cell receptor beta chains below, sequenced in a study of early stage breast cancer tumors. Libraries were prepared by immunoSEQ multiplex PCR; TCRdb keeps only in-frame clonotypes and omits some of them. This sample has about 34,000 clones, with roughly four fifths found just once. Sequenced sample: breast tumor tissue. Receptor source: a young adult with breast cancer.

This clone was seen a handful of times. The CDR3 sequence is CSVDSGSPTGELFF. The DNA for the CDR3 is TGCAGCGTTGACAGCGGGAGCCCCACCGGGGAGCTGTTTTTT. J is TRBJ2-2 and V is TRBV29-1; 8 bases line up with TRBD2. This CDR3 comprises 14 residues. V lost 3 bases and J lost 4; bases outside the gene matches: 4. Germline values: CDR1 SQVTM, CDR2 ANQGSEA.

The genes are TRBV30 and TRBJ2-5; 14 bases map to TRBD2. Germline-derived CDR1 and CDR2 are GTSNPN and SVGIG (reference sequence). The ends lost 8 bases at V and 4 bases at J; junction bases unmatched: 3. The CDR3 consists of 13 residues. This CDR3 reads CARLAGGSETQYF. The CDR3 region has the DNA TGTGCCAGACTAGCGGGAGGGTCAGAGACCCAGTACTTC.

Here the CDR3 DNA reads TGCGCCAGCAGCTTGGATCAAGTAGATAGCAATCAGCCCCAGCATTTT. It codes for CASSLDQVDSNQPQHF. This chain links TRBV5-1 with TRBJ1-5; D gene ambiguous. Trimming took off 0 bases at V and 0 bases at J, with 10 bases between the two ends. This CDR3 contains 16 residues. The germline V gene has CDR1 SGHRS and CDR2 YFSETQ.

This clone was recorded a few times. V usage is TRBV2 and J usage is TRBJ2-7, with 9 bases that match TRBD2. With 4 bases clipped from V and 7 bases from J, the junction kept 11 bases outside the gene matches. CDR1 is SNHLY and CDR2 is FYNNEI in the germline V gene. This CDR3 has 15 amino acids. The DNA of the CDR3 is TGTGCCAGCAGTGTTCCCGCGGGAGGGCCTGGAGAGCAGTACTTC. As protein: CASSVPAGGPGEQYF.

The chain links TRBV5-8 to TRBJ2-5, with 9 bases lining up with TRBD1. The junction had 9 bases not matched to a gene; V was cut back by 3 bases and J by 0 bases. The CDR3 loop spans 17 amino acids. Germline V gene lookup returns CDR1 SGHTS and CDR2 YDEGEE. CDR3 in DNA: TGTGCCAGCAGCTCGGGACAGGGCTCTAACAACCAAGAGACCCAGTACTTC. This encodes CASSSGQGSNNQETQYF.

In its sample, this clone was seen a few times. CDR3 coding DNA: TGTGCCAGCAGTCCCCGGACGCTGTTACTCGATGGCTACACCTTC. Its protein product is CASSPRTLLLDGYTF. The chain has TRBV28 and TRBJ1-2; D not resolved. From germline, CDR1 is MDHEN and CDR2 SYDVKM. This CDR3 is 15 amino acids long. Trimming pared 5 bases from V and 6 bases from J, leaving 19 bases between.

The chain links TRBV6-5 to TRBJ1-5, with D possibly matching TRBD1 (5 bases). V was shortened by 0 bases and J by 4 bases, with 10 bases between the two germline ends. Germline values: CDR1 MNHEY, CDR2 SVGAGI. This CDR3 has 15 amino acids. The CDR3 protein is CASSYSGRGNQPQHF. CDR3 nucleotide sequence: TGTGCCAGCAGTTACTCAGGGAGGGGAAATCAGCCCCAGCATTTT.

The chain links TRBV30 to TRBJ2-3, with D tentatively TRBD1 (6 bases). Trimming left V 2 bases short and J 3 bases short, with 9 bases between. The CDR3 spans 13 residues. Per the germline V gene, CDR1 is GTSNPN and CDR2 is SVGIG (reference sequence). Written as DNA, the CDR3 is TGTGCCTGGAGTAGAGGGGGAACAGATACGCAGTATTTT. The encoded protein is CAWSRGGTDTQYF.

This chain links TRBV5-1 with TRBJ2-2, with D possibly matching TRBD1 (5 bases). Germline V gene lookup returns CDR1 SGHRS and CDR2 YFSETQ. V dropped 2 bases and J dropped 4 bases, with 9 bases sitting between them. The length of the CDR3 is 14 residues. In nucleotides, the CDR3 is TGCGCCAGCAGCTTCGTAGGGGCCACCGGGGAGCTGTTTTTT. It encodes CASSFVGATGELFF.

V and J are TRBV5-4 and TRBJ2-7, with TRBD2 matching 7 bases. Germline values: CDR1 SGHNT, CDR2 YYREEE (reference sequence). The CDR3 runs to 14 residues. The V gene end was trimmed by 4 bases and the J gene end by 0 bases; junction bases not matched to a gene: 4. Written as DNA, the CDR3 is TGTGCCAGCAGCCAGCGGACTAGCTCCTACGAGCAGTACTTC. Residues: CASSQRTSSYEQYF.

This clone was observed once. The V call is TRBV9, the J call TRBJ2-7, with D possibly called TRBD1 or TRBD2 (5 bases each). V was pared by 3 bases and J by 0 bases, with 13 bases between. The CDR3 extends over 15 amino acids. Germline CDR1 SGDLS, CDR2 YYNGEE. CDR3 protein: CASSGRDGLSYEQYF. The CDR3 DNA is TGTGCCAGCAGCGGCCGGGACGGACTCTCCTACGAGCAGTACTTC. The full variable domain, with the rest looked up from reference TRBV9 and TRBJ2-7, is DSGVTQTPKHLITATGQRVTLRCSPRSGDLSVYWYQQSLDQGLQFLIQYYNGEERAKGNILERFSAQQFPDLHSELNLSSLELGDSALYFCASSGRDGLSYEQYFGPGTRLTVT.

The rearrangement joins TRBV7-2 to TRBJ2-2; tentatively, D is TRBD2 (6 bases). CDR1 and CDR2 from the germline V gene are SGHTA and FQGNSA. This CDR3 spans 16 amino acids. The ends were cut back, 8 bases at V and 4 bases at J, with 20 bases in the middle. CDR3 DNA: TGTGCCAGCCTAAGACTAGGATCATTGGCCACCGGGGAGCTGTTTTTT. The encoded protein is CASLRLGSLATGELFF.

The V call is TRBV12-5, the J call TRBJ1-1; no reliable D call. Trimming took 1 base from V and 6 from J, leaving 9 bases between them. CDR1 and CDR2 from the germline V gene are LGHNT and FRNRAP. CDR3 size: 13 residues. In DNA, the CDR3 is TGTGCTAGTGGTTTGGCAGGCGGGGCTGAAGCTTTCTTT. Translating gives CASGLAGGAEAFF.

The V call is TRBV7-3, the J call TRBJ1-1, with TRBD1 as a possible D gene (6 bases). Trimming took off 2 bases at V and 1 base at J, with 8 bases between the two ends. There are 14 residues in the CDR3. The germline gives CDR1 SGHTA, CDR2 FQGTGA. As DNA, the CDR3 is TGTGCCAGCAGCTTAGGGGGACAGAACACTGAAGCTTTCTTT. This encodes CASSLGGQNTEAFF.

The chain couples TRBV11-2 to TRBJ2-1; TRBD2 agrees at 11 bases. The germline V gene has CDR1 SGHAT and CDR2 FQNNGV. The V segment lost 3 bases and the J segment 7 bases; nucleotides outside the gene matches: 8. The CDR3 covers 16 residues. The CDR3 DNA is TGTGCCAGCAGCTTTAGCGGGAGGGCCTGGGGGAATGAGCAGTTCTTC. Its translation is CASSFSGRAWGNEQFF.

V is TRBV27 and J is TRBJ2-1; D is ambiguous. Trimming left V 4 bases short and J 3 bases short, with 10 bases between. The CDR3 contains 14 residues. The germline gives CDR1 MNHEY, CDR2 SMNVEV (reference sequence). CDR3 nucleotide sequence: TGTGCCAGCAGTTGGACGCCGGTCTACAATGAGCAGTTCTTC. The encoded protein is CASSWTPVYNEQFF.

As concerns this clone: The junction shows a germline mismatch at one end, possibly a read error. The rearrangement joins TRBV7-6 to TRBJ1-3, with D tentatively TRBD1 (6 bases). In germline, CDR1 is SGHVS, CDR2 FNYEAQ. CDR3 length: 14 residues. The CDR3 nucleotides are TGTGCCAGCAGCTTACAAACCACGCAGGGGCCTTCGCATTTT. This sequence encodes CASSLQTTQGPSHF. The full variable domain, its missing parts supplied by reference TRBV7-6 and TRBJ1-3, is GAGVSQSPRYKVTKRGQDVALRCDPISGHVSLYWYRQALGQGPEFLTYFNYEAQQDKSGLPNDRFSAERPEGSISTLTIQRTEQRDSAMYRCASSLQTTQGPSHFGEGSWLTVV.

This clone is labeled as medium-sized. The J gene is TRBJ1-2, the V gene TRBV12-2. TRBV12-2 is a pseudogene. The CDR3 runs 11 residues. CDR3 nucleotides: TGTGCAAGTCGCTTAGTGCTTGGCTACACCTTC. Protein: CASRLVLGYTF.

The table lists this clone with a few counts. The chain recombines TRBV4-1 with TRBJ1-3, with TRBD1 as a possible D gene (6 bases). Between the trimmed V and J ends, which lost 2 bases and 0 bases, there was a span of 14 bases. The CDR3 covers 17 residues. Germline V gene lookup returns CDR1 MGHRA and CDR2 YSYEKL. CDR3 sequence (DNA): TGCGCCAGCAGCCAACGGGACACCCCGCGCTCTGGAAACACCATATATTTT. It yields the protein CASSQRDTPRSGNTIYF.

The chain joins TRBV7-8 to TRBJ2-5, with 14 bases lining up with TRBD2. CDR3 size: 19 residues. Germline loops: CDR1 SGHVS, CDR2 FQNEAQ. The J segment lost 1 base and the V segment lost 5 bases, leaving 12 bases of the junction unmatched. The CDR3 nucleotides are TGTGCCAGCAGCCAGGGACTAGCGGGAGCAGCCCTATTCCAAGAGACCCAGTACTTC. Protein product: CASSQGLAGAALFQETQYF.

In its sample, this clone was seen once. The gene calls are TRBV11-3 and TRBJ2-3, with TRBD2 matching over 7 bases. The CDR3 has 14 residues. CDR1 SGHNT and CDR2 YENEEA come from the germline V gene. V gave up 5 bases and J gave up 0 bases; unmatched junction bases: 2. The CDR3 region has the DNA TGTGCCAGCAGCCAGCGGGATAGCACAGATACGCAGTATTTT. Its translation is CASSQRDSTDTQYF.